Included here is one TCR beta chain sequence, with context. Its cognate antigen is unknown. At one of its ends the junction is not consistent with the germline gene, which may arise from a read error. The entry originates in a study of response to subunit inactivated influenza vaccine. The study's findings and limits: The authors proposed limited new T cell recruitment per seasonal influenza vaccination.

The CDR3 sequence is 16 residues long. Germline CDR1 is MGHRA and CDR2 is YSYEKL. Using its own MiXCR run on the RT-PCR reads, TCRdb lists one record per CDR3 protein. Altogether about 520,000 distinct CDR3 sequences are present, 7.2% being singletons, with the ten largest covering roughly 14%. The chain couples TRBV4-1 to TRBJ2-1; no clear D gene. The TCR was taken from a man in his fifties or sixties who received an inactivated influenza vaccine. The source material was PBMCs from blood, sampled less than 30 months after vaccination. CDR3 bases: TGCGCCAGCAGCCAAGAAGACTCAAACACGTTCAATGTGCAGTTCTTC. It encodes CASSQEDSNTFNVQFF.